What follows is one T cell receptor (beta chain) and its context. This sample is drawn from a study of blood T cell repertoires in COVID-19. As handled by the study authors: Reference gene primer amplification in the assay estimated nucleated cell counts. The protocol was immunoSEQ multiplex PCR, while the TCRdb copy is restricted to in-frame clones and leaves out a portion. V and J calls and clone size are as listed in that table; D and trimming were resolved from the DNA. Here the sample spans approximately 290,000 clones, about nine tenths being singletons. CDR1 is MDHEN and CDR2 is SYDVKM in the germline V gene. The CDR3 has 13 amino acids. Trimming shortened V by 7 bases and J by 7 bases, and 11 bases separated the two germline ends.

This TCR was sampled from a woman aged 25 to 39 who had recovered from COVID-19. V usage is TRBV28 and J usage is TRBJ1-6, with D possibly being TRBD1 (5 bases). The sample comprised PBMCs or T cells enriched from blood (not recorded which). The DNA of the CDR3 is TGTGCCAGCAACTTGGGACTAAATTCACCCCTCCACTTT. Translated, it gives CASNLGLNSPLHF.